This TCR beta chain derives from a study of T cells in tuberculosis. The overall study: In South Africa, adults with active tuberculosis were compared with IGRA-negative and latently infected IGRA-positive adolescents.

V was cut by 1 base and J by 7 bases, with 14 bases left in between. The CDR3 covers 14 residues. CDR1 is SGHDN and CDR2 is FVKESK in the germline V gene. Notes on this clone: Its antigen is unknown.

Study-wide results and caveats: A GMM-specific repertoire classifier reached about 89% accuracy, AUROC over 0.85.

Unsorted cryopreserved PBMC were sequenced, averaging around 100,000 T cells per clinical donor. Sequencing was performed with immunoSEQ multiplex PCR; in TCRdb, only in-frame clones are kept and a portion is missing. The repertoire has approximately 31,000 clones, around 95% of them found once; the top ten carry 2.4%. Sequences were obtained from PBMCs. The V and J genes are TRBV14 and TRBJ2-7; D may be TRBD1 (6 bases). The source of this sequence is a donor aged 10-35 years with latent tuberculosis or without tuberculosis infection. The CDR3 is CASSQVVGTREQYF. For the CDR3, the DNA is TGTGCCAGCAGCCAAGTCGTGGGGACACGTGAGCAGTACTTC. Complete variable domain (other parts from reference TRBV14 and TRBJ2-7): EAGVTQFPSHSVIEKGQTVTLRCDPISGHDNLYWYRRVMGKEIKFLLHFVKESKQDESGMPNNRFLAERTGGTYSTLKVQPAELEDSGVYFCASSQVVGTREQYFGPGTRLTVT.